Listed below are T cell receptor beta chains from one sample, sequenced in a study of blood T cell repertoires in COVID-19. Profiling relied on immunoSEQ multiplex PCR, and the TCRdb table lists in-frame clones only, not all of them. The data show under 200,000 clones, about 89% seen once. Specimen: PBMCs or T cells enriched from blood (not recorded which). These receptor sequences come from a woman aged 18-29 years who had recovered from COVID-19. Both conserved end residues are part of each CDR3. Fields, in order: D gene, clone size, V gene, J gene, CDR3 protein, CDR3 DNA. D genes are given only for firm matches. A clone size is listed for some rows: how often the clone was seen (once, few, many), or a class if it is expanded.

>-|few|TRBV28|TRBJ1-5
CASSLSVGHQPQHF
TGTGCCAGCAGTTTGAGTGTGGGGCATCAGCCCCAGCATTTT
>-|-|TRBV7-2|TRBJ2-1
CASSPPPGSNEQFF
TGTGCCAGCAGCCCTCCCCCGGGGAGCAATGAGCAGTTCTTC
>TRBD2|-|TRBV18|TRBJ2-2
CASSSLSGPNTGELFF
TGTGCCAGCTCATCTCTTAGCGGGCCGAACACCGGGGAGCTGTTTTTT
>-|-|TRBV28|TRBJ2-7
CAIAGQRSYEQYF
TGTGCCATCGCTGGACAGAGATCCTACGAGCAGTACTTC
>TRBD2|once|TRBV18|TRBJ2-3
CASSPNGRERDTQYF
TGTGCCAGCTCACCGAACGGGAGGGAACGAGATACGCAGTATTTT
>TRBD1|-|TRBV7-2|TRBJ1-5
CASSLAGGYSNQPQHF
TGTGCCAGCAGCTTAGCAGGGGGCTATAGCAATCAGCCCCAGCATTTT
>TRBD1|-|TRBV27|TRBJ1-2
CASSLARGGQGDGYTF
TGTGCCAGCAGCTTGGCCCGAGGGGGACAGGGAGATGGCTACACCTTC
>TRBD1|-|TRBV6-6|TRBJ2-3
CASSTRQGTSTDTQYF
TGTGCCAGCAGTACTCGACAGGGTACGAGTACAGATACGCAGTATTTT
>-|-|TRBV27|TRBJ2-3
CASRRYTDTQYF
TGTGCCAGCAGGAGGTACACAGATACGCAGTATTTT
>TRBD1|-|TRBV5-6|TRBJ2-7
CASGGQATSYEQYF
TGTGCCAGCGGGGGACAGGCGACATCCTACGAGCAGTACTTC
>-|-|TRBV9|TRBJ2-2
CASRGVTGELFF
TGTGCCAGCAGAGGGGTCACCGGGGAGCTGTTTTTT
>-|-|TRBV27|TRBJ1-2
CASSPRGQRSGYTF
TGTGCCAGCAGTCCCAGAGGCCAAAGATCTGGCTACACCTTC
>-|-|TRBV7-3|TRBJ2-1
CASSAQGGDEQFF
TGTGCCAGCAGCGCTCAGGGTGGGGATGAGCAGTTCTTC
>TRBD1|-|TRBV11-2|TRBJ2-7
CASSVRQGYEQYF
TGTGCCAGCAGCGTAAGACAGGGCTACGAGCAGTACTTC
>-|-|TRBV3-1/TRBV3-2|TRBJ2-3
CASSQDFGGSYWDTQYF
TGTGCCAGCAGCCAAGATTTCGGAGGGAGTTATTGGGATACGCAGTATTTT
>-|-|TRBV6-1|TRBJ2-3
CASSELGTSTDTQYF
TGTGCCAGCAGTGAACTCGGGACAAGCACAGATACGCAGTATTTT
>TRBD1|-|TRBV9|TRBJ2-7
CASSVGGTDYEQYF
TGTGCCAGCAGCGTAGGGGGGACAGACTACGAGCAGTACTTC
>TRBD1|-|TRBV5-1|TRBJ2-5
CASSIRTGGETQYF
TGCGCCAGCAGCATCCGGACAGGGGGAGAGACCCAGTACTTC
>TRBD2|-|TRBV5-1|TRBJ2-1
CASMPASGWYNEQFF
TGCGCCAGCATGCCGGCTAGCGGTTGGTACAATGAGCAGTTCTTC
>-|few|TRBV2|TRBJ2-7
CASISGAYEQYF
TGTGCCAGCATTTCGGGGGCCTACGAGCAGTACTTC
>TRBD1|-|TRBV12-5|TRBJ2-1
CASGFLGQGASREQFF
TGTGCTAGTGGTTTTCTGGGACAGGGGGCATCACGGGAGCAGTTCTTC
>TRBD1|-|TRBV27|TRBJ1-5
CASRGTGGNQPQHF
TGTGCCAGCAGGGGGACAGGGGGCAATCAGCCCCAGCATTTT
>-|-|TRBV29-1|TRBJ2-7
CSVEGGGYEQYF
TGCAGCGTTGAAGGAGGGGGATACGAGCAGTACTTC